This is a list of T cell receptor beta chains from one sample in a study of long-term antiretroviral therapy in people with HIV. Produced via immunoSEQ multiplex PCR; TCRdb's table is partial and in-frame only. The top ten clones hold around 18% of a sample with around 14,000 clones, about three quarters of them seen once. The sequences come from unsorted PBMCs, collected 1.3 years before starting antiretroviral therapy. The receptors come from a man aged 35-49 years with HIV. CDR3s include the opening cysteine and the closing phenylalanine or tryptophan. D genes are given only for firm matches. Some rows mark clone size as missing; the rest say once, few, many or name a class of expanded clone.

V	size	J	D	DNA	CDR3
TRBV6-1	-	TRBJ2-2	-	TGTGCCAGCAGTGACAGCAGGGAGAACACCGGGGAGCTGTTTTTT	CASSDSRENTGELFF
TRBV7-2	-	TRBJ2-7	TRBD1	TGTGCCAGCAGGTCCGGGACAGCAGCCTACGAGCAGTACTTC	CASRSGTAAYEQYF
TRBV5-4	-	TRBJ1-6	TRBD1	TGTGCCAGCAGCTTTGGACAGGGGGCGATTATTTATAATTCACCCCTCCACTTT	CASSFGQGAIIYNSPLHF
TRBV15	-	TRBJ2-1	TRBD1	TGTGCCACCAGACCTCAGGGGGAAAGGGATGAGCAGTTCTTC	CATRPQGERDEQFF
TRBV7-9	-	TRBJ1-2	-	TGTGCCAGCAGTCCTATCTTTGGAGCAGGGCCTGATAACTATGGCTACACCTTC	CASSPIFGAGPDNYGYTF
TRBV7-8	-	TRBJ1-4	TRBD1	TGTGCCAGCAGCTTCCGGGACAGTAGCGAAAAACTGTTTTTT	CASSFRDSSEKLFF
TRBV28	-	TRBJ2-3	-	TGTGCCAGCACCTCGACAGATGGGGTAGATACGCAGTATTTT	CASTSTDGVDTQYF
TRBV11-2	-	TRBJ2-4	-	TGTGCCAGCAGCTTTGACATCAAAAACATTCAGTACTTC	CASSFDIKNIQYF
TRBV7-2	-	TRBJ2-3	-	TGTGCCAGCAGCCCCGGGGGAACAGATACGCAGTATTTT	CASSPGGTDTQYF
TRBV5-6	-	TRBJ2-7	-	TGTGCCAGCAGCTTGTCCAGGGGCACCTACGAGCAGTACTTC	CASSLSRGTYEQYF
TRBV2	-	TRBJ1-5	-	TGTGCCAGCAGCGCCCAGACAGAGAGCAATCAGCCCCAGCATTTT	CASSAQTESNQPQHF
TRBV7-9	-	TRBJ1-1	-	TGTGCCAGCCGTCAAGACGCGAACACTGAAGCTTTCTTT	CASRQDANTEAFF
TRBV7-9	-	TRBJ1-2	TRBD1	TGTGCCAGCTGGGACAGGGGGGACTATGGCTACACCTTC	CASWDRGDYGYTF
TRBV7-2	-	TRBJ2-2	-	TGTGCCAGCAGCTCGTACCGGGGGGCCGCAACCGGGGAGCTGTTTTTT	CASSSYRGAATGELFF
TRBV19	-	TRBJ1-1	-	TGTGCCAGTAGTATGGGAGTTTTGGGCACTGAAGCTTTCTTT	CASSMGVLGTEAFF
TRBV6-1	-	TRBJ1-3	-	TGTGCCAGCAGTGAAGCGCCCGGGGCCTTCCCTGGAAACACCATATATTTT	CASSEAPGAFPGNTIYF
TRBV2	-	TRBJ2-4	-	TGTGCCAGCAGTGAAGGGAATATGGGCTTCTTCAACATTCAGTACTTC	CASSEGNMGFFNIQYF
TRBV27	-	TRBJ2-3	-	TGTGCCAGCACCGAACGAGATACGCAGTATTTT	CASTERDTQYF
TRBV29-1	-	TRBJ2-3	TRBD1	TGCAGCGTCGAGACAGGGGCAGATACGCAGTATTTT	CSVETGADTQYF
TRBV5-1	-	TRBJ1-2	-	TGCGCCAGCACCGGGGGGGACGGCTACACCTTC	CASTGGDGYTF
TRBV6-6	-	TRBJ2-7	TRBD1	TGTGCCAGCAGCCCGGGACAGGGGGCCTACGAGCAGTACTTC	CASSPGQGAYEQYF
TRBV6-6	-	TRBJ2-7	-	TGTGCCAGCACGGGGTGGCCAAACGAGCAGTACTTC	CASTGWPNEQYF
TRBV2	-	TRBJ2-4	-	TGTGCCAGCAGCGCCTTGGGGCAGGCCAAAAACATTCAGTACTTC	CASSALGQAKNIQYF
TRBV11-2	few	TRBJ2-7	TRBD1	TGTGCCAGCAGCTCCACAGGGGTCTACGAGCAGTACTTC	CASSSTGVYEQYF
TRBV5-1	-	TRBJ2-5	TRBD1	TGCGCCAGCAGCTTCGGATGGACAGGGGGGATGGAGACCCAGTACTTC	CASSFGWTGGMETQYF
TRBV11-3	-	TRBJ2-2	TRBD2	TGTGCCAGCAGCCTTGGGGGGGGAGGCGGGGAGCTGTTTTTT	CASSLGGGGGELFF
TRBV5-1	-	TRBJ2-7	-	TGCGCCAGCAGCTTGGATTCGGCCAGAGAGCAGTACTTC	CASSLDSAREQYF
TRBV2	-	TRBJ1-5	-	TGTGCCAGCAGGGCGGGGGGTAGCAATCAGCCCCAGCATTTT	CASRAGGSNQPQHF
TRBV7-9	-	TRBJ1-2	TRBD1	TGTGCCAGCAGCACGACAGGGGCGAATGGCTACACCTTC	CASSTTGANGYTF
TRBV7-9	few	TRBJ1-6	TRBD1	TGTGCCAGCAGCTTGACCGGGACAGGGGATTCACCCCTCCACTTT	CASSLTGTGDSPLHF
TRBV27	-	TRBJ2-7	TRBD1	TGTGCCAGCAGTTGGGCGGGGACAGGTGCCTCAATCTACGAGCAGTACTTC	CASSWAGTGASIYEQYF
TRBV5-1	-	TRBJ1-1	-	TGCGCCAGCAGCTTGGCCGCCCGGAGGGTGAACACTGAAGCTTTCTTT	CASSLAARRVNTEAFF
TRBV6-5	-	TRBJ2-3	-	TGTGCCAGCACCCCTGGAGCGACAGATACGCAGTATTTT	CASTPGATDTQYF
TRBV27	-	TRBJ2-1	-	TGTGCCAGCACCTACTCCGACTTGGCCAATGAGCAGTTCTTC	CASTYSDLANEQFF
TRBV5-6	-	TRBJ2-7	-	TGTGCCAGCACCTTTTCTAGCTCCTACGAGCAGTACTTC	CASTFSSSYEQYF
TRBV6-1	-	TRBJ2-3	-	TGTGCCAGACAGGCGGCAGATACGCAGTATTTT	CARQAADTQYF
TRBV7-9	-	TRBJ2-7	TRBD1	TGTGCCAGCAGCTTCGGGACAGGGCATGGCTACGAGCAGTACTTC	CASSFGTGHGYEQYF
TRBV7-3	-	TRBJ2-3	TRBD1	TGTGCCAGCAGCCGGACAGGGGGCGAATCAGATACGCAGTATTTT	CASSRTGGESDTQYF
TRBV27	-	TRBJ1-1	-	TGTGCCAGTACCTACGGGGTGGGCACTGAAGCTTTCTTT	CASTYGVGTEAFF
TRBV5-4	-	TRBJ1-3	-	TGTGCCAGCAGTCGAATGGGGGACACGGCTGGAAACACCATATATTTT	CASSRMGDTAGNTIYF
TRBV7-2	-	TRBJ2-7	-	TGTGCCAGCAGCTCTCCTCGCCGACCGGGCGAGCAGTACTTC	CASSSPRRPGEQYF
TRBV6-4	-	TRBJ1-2	TRBD1	TGTGCCAGCAGCCCCCGGACAGGGGGAAGTGGAGGCTACACCTTC	CASSPRTGGSGGYTF
TRBV10-3	-	TRBJ1-2	-	TGTGCCATCATGCAGAACTATGGCTACACCTTC	CAIMQNYGYTF
TRBV19	few	TRBJ1-1	-	TGTGCCAGTAGTATTGACCTGAACACTGAAGCTTTCTTT	CASSIDLNTEAFF
TRBV14	-	TRBJ1-1	-	TGTGCCAGCAGCCGTGGGGGCGCCCAGAACACTGAAGCTTTCTTT	CASSRGGAQNTEAFF
TRBV5-1	-	TRBJ1-1	TRBD1	TGCGCCACCAGGGGGTCAGGGGTTGACACTGAAGCTTTCTTT	CATRGSGVDTEAFF
TRBV25-1	few	TRBJ1-1	-	TGTGCCAGCAGTGACCTAGGGACTCTGGGGCACACTGAAGCTTTCTTT	CASSDLGTLGHTEAFF
TRBV5-4	-	TRBJ1-1	-	TGTGCCAGCAGCTTTTGGGGGAACACTGAAGCTTTCTTT	CASSFWGNTEAFF
TRBV20-1	few	TRBJ2-7	-	TGCAGTGCTAACCAGGGCTACGAGCAGTACTTC	CSANQGYEQYF
TRBV19	-	TRBJ1-1	-	TGTGCCAGTTCGATACCCGCGTGGTCCACAGACACTGAAGCTTTCTTT	CASSIPAWSTDTEAFF
TRBV18	-	TRBJ1-1	-	TGTGCCAGCTCACTTCGGGGGCCAGGGGACACTGAAGCTTTCTTT	CASSLRGPGDTEAFF
TRBV7-9	-	TRBJ2-2	TRBD1	TGTGCCAGCAGCTCGGGGACAGGGGTCACCGGGGAGCTGTTTTTT	CASSSGTGVTGELFF
TRBV14	-	TRBJ1-1	-	TGTGCCAGCAGCCATTTAATCGGCAGGAACACTGAAGCTTTCTTT	CASSHLIGRNTEAFF
TRBV2	-	TRBJ1-1	-	TGTGCCAGCAGTCCCGCCCATCCCATGAACACTGAAGCTTTCTTT	CASSPAHPMNTEAFF